This T cell receptor beta chain was obtained from a study of vaccination and CD4 T cells after COVID-19. Study-wide background: There were six male and four female convalescents, and two of them were Hispanic. Post-vaccine sample collection happened at a median of approximately 79 days after dose two, ranging 14 to 241.

As to this clonotype: Its antigen is still unknown.

Sequencing of the DNA from cultured CD4+ T cells was carried out with the Oncomine TCR Beta short-read assay. TCRdb re-analysed the PCR reads in MiXCR, keeping a single row per CDR3 protein. Among 7,800 or so distinct CDR3 sequences, around 41% were seen once, and the ten largest hold under 40%. Treatment denoted: approximately 11-day PBMC culture with coronavirus spike peptide pools or control peptides (ViraFEST assay). It was before the COVID-19 pandemic (2011-2018) that the unexposed donor's CD4+ T cells were collected. V lost 7 bases, J lost 5 bases, and 13 bases stayed unmatched. The CDR3 sequence is 17 residues long. Germline CDR1 reads SNHLY; CDR2 reads FYNNEI.

The sequence was obtained from a human donor in good health. The chain is built from TRBV2 and TRBJ2-5; TRBD2 matches 13 bases. The sequencing input was CD4+ T cells from blood, cultured in vitro. CDR3 amino acids: CASTIGTSGEDWETQYF. The CDR3, as DNA: TGTGCCAGCACGATCGGGACTAGCGGGGAAGATTGGGAGACCCAGTACTTC.